This is a list of T cell receptor beta chains from one sample in a study of response to subunit inactivated influenza vaccine. TCRdb reprocessed the RT-PCR reads with MiXCR, giving one entry per CDR3 protein. In the table there are hundreds of thousands of distinct CDR3 sequences, around 16% of which are singletons. The material was PBMCs from blood, obtained 11 to 12 days after vaccination. These receptors were obtained from a man between 45 and 60 years old who received an inactivated influenza vaccine. Both conserved end residues are part of each CDR3. The order of the fields is D gene, CDR3 length, clone size, V gene, J gene, CDR3 DNA, CDR3 protein. D genes are given only for firm matches. Not every row has a clone size; where given, it reads once, few, many or a size class.

D: TRBD1
length: 13
size: .
V: TRBV5-6
J: TRBJ1-2
DNA: TGTGCCAGCAGCTCGGACAGGGGGCTTGGCTACACCTTC
CDR3: CASSSDRGLGYTF

D: TRBD1
length: 11
size: .
V: TRBV30
J: TRBJ1-2
DNA: TGTGCCTGGAGGAAAGGGGGCGGCTACACCTTC
CDR3: CAWRKGGGYTF

D: .
length: 15
size: many
V: TRBV7-9
J: TRBJ2-7
DNA: TGTGCCAGCAGCTTAGCAGGGACTGCAGCCTACGAGCAGTACTTC
CDR3: CASSLAGTAAYEQYF

D: TRBD2
length: 21
size: .
V: TRBV5-4
J: TRBJ2-2
DNA: TGTGCCAGCAGCTTACGGGGGACTAGCGGGGCAACCCCTCGGAGCACCGGGGAGCTGTTTTTT
CDR3: CASSLRGTSGATPRSTGELFF

D: .
length: 18
size: .
V: TRBV15
J: TRBJ2-1
DNA: TGTGCCACCAGCAGAGACCTAAACAGGGCCTCCCCCTACAATGAGCAGTTCTTC
CDR3: CATSRDLNRASPYNEQFF

D: TRBD1
length: 16
size: once
V: TRBV5-1
J: TRBJ2-2
DNA: TGCGCCAGCAGCACCCGGACAGGGGGCGTAAACGGGGAGCTGTTTTTT
CDR3: CASSTRTGGVNGELFF

D: .
length: 14
size: .
V: TRBV6-2/TRBV6-3
J: TRBJ2-7
DNA: TGTGCCAGCAGTACAGGGAGGCGACCGGACGAGCAGTACTTC
CDR3: CASSTGRRPDEQYF

D: .
length: 14
size: few
V: TRBV7-9
J: TRBJ1-1
DNA: TGTGCCAGCAGCTCTCCCGACAGAGGCTTTGAAGCTTTCTTT
CDR3: CASSSPDRGFEAFF

D: .
length: 15
size: few
V: TRBV21-1
J: TRBJ2-7
DNA: TGTGCCAGCAGCAATAAAGCAGGAAGCTCCTACGAGCAGTACTTC
CDR3: CASSNKAGSSYEQYF

D: .
length: 15
size: few
V: TRBV6-5
J: TRBJ2-5
DNA: TGTGCCAGCAGTTACCTGTGGTCCCCCGAGGAGACCCAGTACTTC
CDR3: CASSYLWSPEETQYF

D: .
length: 18
size: .
V: TRBV20-1
J: TRBJ2-7
DNA: TGCAGTGCCGCGCAGGGGTTGAACAGGGCCCCTTACCCTTACGAGCAGTACTTC
CDR3: CSAAQGLNRAPYPYEQYF

D: .
length: 14
size: .
V: TRBV3-1
J: TRBJ2-1
DNA: TGTGCCAGCAGCTCCGGGACCATTGCACGAGAGCAGTTCTTC
CDR3: CASSSGTIAREQFF

D: .
length: 15
size: .
V: TRBV7-9
J: TRBJ1-2
DNA: TGTGCCAGCAGTGGGTCGGACAGAACCCACTATGGCTACACCTTC
CDR3: CASSGSDRTHYGYTF

D: .
length: 15
size: .
V: TRBV10-3
J: TRBJ2-3
DNA: TGTGCCATCAGTGTAGGTCTAGCGCACACAGATACGCAGTATTTT
CDR3: CAISVGLAHTDTQYF

D: TRBD2
length: 15
size: .
V: TRBV7-8
J: TRBJ2-7
DNA: TGTGCCAGCAGCTTACCTAGCGGGAGGGCAGGTGAGCAGTACTTC
CDR3: CASSLPSGRAGEQYF

D: .
length: 13
size: .
V: TRBV20-1
J: TRBJ2-3
DNA: TGCAGTGCTAGAGACGCCACCACAGATACGCAGTATTTT
CDR3: CSARDATTDTQYF

D: TRBD2
length: 15
size: many
V: TRBV10-3
J: TRBJ2-1
DNA: TGTGCCATCACTATGAGCGGGGGGCCGAACAATGAGCAGTTCTTC
CDR3: CAITMSGGPNNEQFF

D: .
length: 15
size: many
V: TRBV10-3
J: TRBJ1-2
DNA: TGTGCCATCAGTCCCCGACAGCACGGCTCCTATGGCTACACCTTC
CDR3: CAISPRQHGSYGYTF